Below are 22 T cell receptor beta chains sequenced from a single sample in a study of T cells in Graves' hyperthyroidism and ophthalmopathy. There were TCR beta CDR3 regions amplified from RNA transcripts. HTBI primers were employed in a first-round RT-PCR of the TCR CDR3. TCRdb re-derived calls from the multiplex PCR reads in MiXCR, one entry per CDR3 protein. Of about 740,000 distinct CDR3 sequences in the sample, 11% to 15% were seen once. The sequencing sample was made of blood. The source is a woman between 18 and 29 years old with Graves' hyperthyroidism.

This clonotype was found many times. The chain carries TRBV11-2 and TRBJ1-2; D is unclear. V lost 3 bases and J lost 1, with 12 bases in between. The CDR3 spans 15 residues. Germline CDR1 and CDR2: SGHAT and FQNNGV. The CDR3 DNA reads as TGTGCCAGCAGCTTCCCATTAGAGGTTAACTATGGCTACACCTTC. It encodes CASSFPLEVNYGYTF.

This clonotype was counted many times. This chain uses TRBV30 with TRBJ1-5, with D uncertain. V was cut by 2 bases and J by 0 bases, with 5 bases left in between. Germline loops: CDR1 GTSNPN, CDR2 SVGIG (reference sequence). This CDR3 contains 13 residues. The CDR3 nucleotides are TGTGCCTGGAGTACCGTTAGCAATCAGCCCCAGCATTTT. This encodes CAWSTVSNQPQHF. The entire variable domain, with the rest obtained from reference TRBV30 and TRBJ1-5, is as follows: SQTIHQWPATLVQPVGSPLSLECTVEGTSNPNLYWYRQAAGRGLQLLFYSVGIGQISSEVPQNLSASRPQDRQFILSSKKLLLSDSGFYLCAWSTVSNQPQHFGDGTRLSIL.

Points on this clonotype: This may be a read error: a much more frequent sequence differs by one nucleotide. V gene TRBV6-1 combines with J gene TRBJ2-2; unclear D gene. This CDR3 has 15 residues. Germline V gene data show CDR1 as MNHNS and CDR2 as SASEGT. With 3 bases removed from V and 0 bases from J, the gap between germline ends came to 8 bases. In nucleotides, the CDR3 is TGTGCCAGCAGTGACGGCAGCTCGAACACCGGGGAGCTGTTTTTT. Translating gives CASSDGSSNTGELFF.

This clonotype was recorded many times. The chain employs TRBV3-1 and TRBJ1-4, with D possibly matching TRBD1 (6 bases). Germline assignment: CDR1 LGHDT and CDR2 YNNKEL (reference sequence). CDR3 size: 15 residues. Trimming cost V 4 bases and J 8 bases, with 17 bases left between them. CDR3 loop: CASSPSGRGSEKLFF. The DNA of the CDR3 is TGTGCCAGCAGCCCTAGTGGCAGGGGAAGCGAAAAACTGTTTTTT.

This clonotype appeared a single time. The chain employs TRBV6-1 and TRBJ1-2; weak D call: TRBD1 (6 bases). This CDR3 contains 15 residues. Germline V gives CDR1 MNHNS, CDR2 SASEGT. The ends were cut back, 1 base at V and 1 base at J, with 10 bases in the middle. CDR3 sequence reads: CASSEDLRGNYGYTF. The CDR3 region has the DNA TGTGCCAGCAGTGAAGACCTCAGGGGTAACTATGGCTACACCTTC.

This clonotype was recorded many times. The J gene is TRBJ2-7, the V gene TRBV2; perhaps TRBD2 as D (6 bases). Trimming removed 4 bases from V and 4 bases from J, with 20 bases in between. The CDR3 spans 16 residues. CDR1 is SNHLY, CDR2 FYNNEI, per germline. The CDR3 bases are TGTGCCAGCAGTGGGTGGGCGTTGACTAGGAGTTACGAGCAGTACTTC. This gives the protein CASSGWALTRSYEQYF.

V and J are TRBV20-1 and TRBJ1-5, with D possibly matching TRBD1 (5 bases). V dropped 6 bases and J dropped 7 bases, with 13 bases sitting between them. The CDR3 runs to 12 residues. CDR1 and CDR2 from the germline V gene are DFQATT and SNEGSKA (reference sequence). The CDR3 nucleotides are TGCAGTGCACAAGAGGGGTACCAGCCCCAGCATTTT. It codes for CSAQEGYQPQHF.

The sample holds many counts of this clonotype. V usage is TRBV3-1 and J usage is TRBJ2-2, with D tentatively TRBD2 (6 bases). Germline V gives CDR1 LGHDT, CDR2 YNNKEL (reference sequence). V was pared by 2 bases and J by 5 bases, with 12 bases between. This CDR3 comprises 15 residues. The CDR3 region is CASSQLGRETGELFF. The CDR3 DNA is TGTGCCAGCAGCCAACTCGGGAGAGAGACCGGGGAGCTGTTTTTT.

The rearrangement links TRBV13 to TRBJ1-3, with 7 nucleotides matching TRBD1. Unmatched junction bases numbered 16, after V lost 5 bases and J lost 0 bases. CDR1 is PRHDT, CDR2 FYEKMQ, per germline (reference sequence). There are 19 residues in the CDR3. The CDR3 here is CASSPDNRDRDTSGNTIYF. In DNA form, the CDR3 reads TGTGCCAGCAGCCCCGATAACAGAGACAGGGACACCTCTGGAAACACCATATATTTT.

This clonotype was recorded many times. This sequence joins TRBV24-1 and TRBJ2-1; 12 bases align to TRBD2. The junction had 7 bases not matched to a gene; V was cut back by 3 bases and J by 8 bases. Germline values: CDR1 KGHDR, CDR2 SFDVKD. The CDR3 has 16 residues. Here the CDR3 DNA reads TGTGCCACCAGTGATCCTAGCGGGAGGGGGGGCCATGAGCAGTTCTTC. This sequence encodes CATSDPSGRGGHEQFF.

This clonotype was seen only a few times. The CDR3 DNA is TGTGCCTGGGGGGGGGGGGAGCCCTACGAGCAGTACTTC. It translates to CAWGGGEPYEQYF. The V and J genes are TRBV30 and TRBJ2-7; 7 bases are a match to TRBD2. In germline, CDR1 is GTSNPN, CDR2 SVGIG (reference sequence). The CDR3 is 13 amino acids. The junction had 6 bases not matched to a gene; V was cut back by 5 bases and J by 2 bases.

Points on this clonotype: This may arise from a read error, as a much more abundant clone is one base away. Likely a read error: the CDR3 ends without its conserved phenylalanine or tryptophan. This chain uses TRBV24-1 with TRBJ2-7; D may be TRBD1 (10 bases). CDR3 size: 18 residues. Trimming took off 1 base at V and 4 bases at J, with 22 bases between the two ends. Germline V gene sequence: CDR1 KGHDR, CDR2 SFDVKD. Written as DNA, the CDR3 is TGTGCCACCAGTGATTTAAGGGACAGGGGACTAGCTGAATACGAGCAGTACTTA. Its translation: CATSDLRDRGLAEYEQYL.

The chain uses TRBV6-2 or TRBV6-3 and TRBJ1-2; D not resolved. V dropped 6 bases and J dropped 4 bases, with 15 bases sitting between them. This CDR3 spans 14 amino acids. Germline loops: CDR1 MNHEY, CDR2 SVGEGT. This chain's CDR3 is CASRGTAEGYGYTF. As DNA, the CDR3 is TGTGCCAGCAGAGGAACCGCGGAGGGCTATGGCTACACCTTC.

This clonotype turned up a few times. The CDR3 nucleotides read TGTGCCAGCAGTCCCCGCGGAGGACAGGACAATGAGCAGTTCTTC. The encoded protein is CASSPRGGQDNEQFF. The rearrangement joins TRBV6-1 to TRBJ2-1, with 7 bases matching TRBD1. V was clipped by 5 bases and J by 5 bases; unmatched bases: 9. Germline V gene sequence: CDR1 MNHNS, CDR2 SASEGT. This CDR3 is 15 amino acids long.

Regarding this clonotype: A read error may be the cause here, since a much bigger clone is one base away. This chain links TRBV4-3 with TRBJ1-2; D is ambiguous. The CDR3 extends over 15 amino acids. Germline CDR1 is LGHNA and CDR2 is YSLEER. V was cut by 1 base and J by 3 bases, with 12 bases left in between. The CDR3 is CASSQVSDGDYGYTF. DNA of the CDR3: TGCGCCAGCAGCCAAGTCTCGGACGGGGACTATGGCTACACCTTC.

The V and J genes are TRBV19 and TRBJ2-2, with D maybe TRBD1 (6 bases). The CDR3 length is 13 residues. V gave up 3 bases and J gave up 7 bases, with 9 bases separating them. CDR1 and CDR2 (germline): LNHDA, SQIVND (reference sequence). CDR3 nucleotide sequence: TGTGCCAGTAGTATTGCAGGGGACGGGGAGCTGTTTTTT. This encodes CASSIAGDGELFF.

The sample holds many counts of this clonotype. The chain employs TRBV3-1 and TRBJ2-7; D might be TRBD2 (6 bases). The V end lost 5 bases, the J end lost 3 bases, and 17 bases lay between the germline ends. CDR1 is LGHDT, CDR2 YNNKEL, per germline (reference sequence). This CDR3 is built from 15 residues. Here the CDR3 DNA reads TGTGCCAGCAGCTTGGGACTGAAGGCGTTCTACGAGCAGTACTTC. Its translation: CASSLGLKAFYEQYF.

This clonotype has at least ten counts. The CDR3 protein is CSVRRTLYTEAFF. DNA for the CDR3: TGCAGCGTTAGACGGACCCTCTACACTGAAGCTTTCTTT. The chain employs TRBV29-1 and TRBJ1-1; D call uncertain. Trimming removed 5 bases at V and 3 bases at J, with 13 bases between. There are 13 residues in the CDR3. Germline V gene lookup returns CDR1 SQVTM and CDR2 ANQGSEA.

In this sample, this clonotype turned up many times. V gene TRBV30 combines with J gene TRBJ1-1; D is undetermined. The V and J ends lost 7 bases and 0 bases respectively, with 12 bases between them. Germline-derived CDR1 and CDR2 are GTSNPN and SVGIG (reference sequence). This CDR3 contains 13 residues. CDR3 DNA sequence: TGTGCCTCTGCCCGGGAGATGAACACTGAAGCTTTCTTT. Translating gives CASAREMNTEAFF.

This clonotype was counted many times. The V gene is TRBV7-9, the J gene TRBJ2-7; no clear D gene. The CDR3 runs 12 residues. CDR1 and CDR2 (germline): SEHNR, FQNEAQ (reference sequence). Trimming shortened V by 3 bases and J by 3 bases, and 6 bases separated the two germline ends. The CDR3 DNA reads as TGTGCCAGCAGCTTCGCAGACTACGAGCAGTACTTC. Its translation: CASSFADYEQYF. Complete variable domain (other parts from reference TRBV7-9 and TRBJ2-7): DTGVSQNPRHKITKRGQNVTFRCDPISEHNRLYWYRQTLGQGPEFLTYFQNEAQLEKSRLLSDRFSAERPKGSFSTLEIQRTEQGDSAMYLCASSFADYEQYFGPGTRLTVT.

This clonotype has a handful of counts. The CDR3 loop is CSAPLAGLADTQYF. The CDR3 DNA sequence: TGCAGTGCGCCTTTAGCGGGACTAGCGGATACGCAGTATTTT. This chain uses TRBV20-1 with TRBJ2-3; 10 bases line up with TRBD2. Germline V CDR1 and CDR2: DFQATT, SNEGSKA (reference sequence). V was clipped by 6 bases and J by 6 bases; unmatched bases: 9. The CDR3 runs to 14 residues.

This clonotype was counted at least ten times. The gene calls are TRBV12-3 or TRBV12-4 and TRBJ2-1; 8 nucleotides line up with TRBD2. The trim removed 3 bases at V and 8 bases at J, leaving 6 bases unmatched. This CDR3 is 14 amino acids long. CDR3 DNA sequence: TGTGCCAGCAGTTTCGGGAGGGCCGGTCATGAGCAGTTCTTC. Translation gives CASSFGRAGHEQFF.